This T cell receptor beta chain was obtained from a study of cytomegalovirus exposure and HLA in healthy donors. Primers: 60 Vbeta forward and 13 Jbeta reverse. The protocol was immunoSEQ multiplex PCR, while the TCRdb copy is restricted to in-frame clones and leaves out a portion. This repertoire includes about 60,000 clones. Germline loops: CDR1 SQVTM, CDR2 ANQGSEA. This CDR3 contains 14 residues. Between the trimmed V and J ends, which lost 3 bases and 0 bases, there was a span of 9 bases. General study results and limits: As confirmed in vitro, three CMV-associated chains were specific for CMV antigens. With later analysis, a missense DCLRE1C variant became linked to TCR beta V- and J-gene trimming. A later analysis found that most CMV-associated TCR beta chains appeared HLA-restricted. The study carried out a later analysis of TCR beta sequences. It associated about 15,000 of them with specific HLA alleles at a false discovery rate of 0.05.

Note on this clone: Its antigen is not identified.

The origin of this receptor is a woman between 18 and 29 years old in good health and CMV-seronegative. This sequence joins TRBV29-1 and TRBJ2-1; D gene ambiguous. Specimen: PBMCs. In DNA form, the CDR3 reads TGCAGCGTTGACCCCGTTAGCTCCTACAATGAGCAGTTCTTC. Translated, it gives CSVDPVSSYNEQFF.